Below are 2 T cell receptor beta chains sequenced from a single sample in a study of shared clonotypes between healthy human individuals (dated by TCRdb to the early 2020s). Receptor libraries were prepared by the immunoSEQ multiplex PCR assay. Here the immuneACCESS table is served through TCRdb, limited to in-frame sequences with V and J called. Missing clones are a known gap in these copies; in checked studies unresolved V genes cover under half, and the rest lacks a known reason. The sample profile shows approximately 2.5 million clones; 80% to 95% of them were found once. The ten top clones hold about 0.34% of the sample. The sequencing input was naive CD4+ T cells from PBMCs. Read against the paper, the sample's cell subset or site label means: CD45RA+ positively selected. The receptors come from a man younger than 35 in good health. Some clones in this sample may be carry-over from other donors' samples.

The chain combines TRBV2 with TRBJ1-1; 9 bases agree with TRBD1. The CDR3 sequence is 13 residues long. CDR1 and CDR2 (germline): SNHLY, FYNNEI. J gave up 4 bases and V 4 bases, and 1 base lay outside the gene matches. The CDR3 loop is CASSADRGTEAFF. In nucleotides, the CDR3 is TGTGCCAGCAGTGCGGACAGGGGCACTGAAGCTTTCTTT.

The chain has TRBV6-5 and TRBJ2-1; 8 bases are shared with TRBD2. V shed 0 bases, J shed 10 bases, and the junction held 11 bases outside the gene matches. Germline lookup yields CDR1 MNHEY and CDR2 SVGAGI. The CDR3 runs to 16 residues. CDR3 loop: CASSYSPYSSGREQFF. In DNA, the CDR3 is TGTGCCAGCAGTTACTCTCCGTATTCTAGCGGGCGGGAGCAGTTCTTC.